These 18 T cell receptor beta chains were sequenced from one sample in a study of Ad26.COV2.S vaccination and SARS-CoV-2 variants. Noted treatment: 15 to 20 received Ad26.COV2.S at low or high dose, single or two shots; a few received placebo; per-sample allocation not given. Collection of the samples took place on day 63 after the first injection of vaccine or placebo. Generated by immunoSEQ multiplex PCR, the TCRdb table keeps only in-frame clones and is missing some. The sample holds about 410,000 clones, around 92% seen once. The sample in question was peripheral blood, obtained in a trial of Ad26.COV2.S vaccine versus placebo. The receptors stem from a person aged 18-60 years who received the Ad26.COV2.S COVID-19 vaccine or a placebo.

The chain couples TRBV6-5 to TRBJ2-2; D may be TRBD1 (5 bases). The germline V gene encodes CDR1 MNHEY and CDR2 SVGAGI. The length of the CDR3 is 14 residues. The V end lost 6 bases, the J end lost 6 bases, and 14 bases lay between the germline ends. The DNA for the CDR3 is TGTGCCAGCAGACCCCAGACAGTTTCCGGGGAGCTGTTTTTT. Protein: CASRPQTVSGELFF.

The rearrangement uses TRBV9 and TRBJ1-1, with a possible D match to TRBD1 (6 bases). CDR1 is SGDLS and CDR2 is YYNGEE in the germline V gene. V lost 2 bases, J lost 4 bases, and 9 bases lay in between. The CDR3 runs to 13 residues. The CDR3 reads CASSVTGTTEAFF. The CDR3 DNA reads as TGTGCCAGCAGCGTTACAGGGACCACTGAAGCTTTCTTT.

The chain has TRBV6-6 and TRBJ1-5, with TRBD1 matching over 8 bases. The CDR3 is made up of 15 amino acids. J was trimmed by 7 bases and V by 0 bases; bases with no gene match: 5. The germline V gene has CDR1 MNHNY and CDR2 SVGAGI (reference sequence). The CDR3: CASSYSQGAEQPQHF. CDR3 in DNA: TGTGCCAGCAGTTACTCTCAGGGGGCTGAGCAGCCCCAGCATTTT.

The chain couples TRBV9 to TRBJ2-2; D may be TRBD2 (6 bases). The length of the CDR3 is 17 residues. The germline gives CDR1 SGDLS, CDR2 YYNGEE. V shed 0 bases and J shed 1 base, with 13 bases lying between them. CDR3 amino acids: CASSVAHQAGNTGELFF. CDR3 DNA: TGTGCCAGCAGCGTAGCTCATCAAGCGGGGAACACCGGGGAGCTGTTTTTT.

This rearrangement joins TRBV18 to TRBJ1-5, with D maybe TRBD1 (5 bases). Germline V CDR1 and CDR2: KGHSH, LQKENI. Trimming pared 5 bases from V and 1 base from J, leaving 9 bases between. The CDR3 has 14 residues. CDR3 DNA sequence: TGTGCCAGCTCAAAGGGGACGAGCAATCAGCCCCAGCATTTT. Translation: CASSKGTSNQPQHF.

DNA for the CDR3: TGCGCCAGCAGTGAGCCCGGACAGAACAATCAGCCCCAGCATTTT. It encodes CASSEPGQNNQPQHF. J is TRBJ1-5 and V is TRBV10-2; D perhaps matches TRBD1 (6 bases). V shed 2 bases and J shed 3 bases, with 11 bases lying between them. There are 15 residues in the CDR3. Per the germline V gene, CDR1 is WSHSY and CDR2 is SAAADI.

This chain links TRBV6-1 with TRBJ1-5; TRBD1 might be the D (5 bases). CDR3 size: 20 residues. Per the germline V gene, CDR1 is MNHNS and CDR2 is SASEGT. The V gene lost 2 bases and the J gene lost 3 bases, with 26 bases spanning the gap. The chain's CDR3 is CASSESDPWGFQGINQPQHF. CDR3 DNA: TGTGCCAGCAGTGAATCCGACCCTTGGGGGTTTCAGGGAATCAATCAGCCCCAGCATTTT.

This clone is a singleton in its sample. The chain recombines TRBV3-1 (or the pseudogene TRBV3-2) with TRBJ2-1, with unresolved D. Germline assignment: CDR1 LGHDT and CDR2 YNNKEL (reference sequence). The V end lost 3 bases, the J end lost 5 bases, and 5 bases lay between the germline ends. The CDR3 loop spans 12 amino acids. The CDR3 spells CASSHLNNEQFF. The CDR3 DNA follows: TGTGCCAGCAGCCACTTAAACAATGAGCAGTTCTTC.

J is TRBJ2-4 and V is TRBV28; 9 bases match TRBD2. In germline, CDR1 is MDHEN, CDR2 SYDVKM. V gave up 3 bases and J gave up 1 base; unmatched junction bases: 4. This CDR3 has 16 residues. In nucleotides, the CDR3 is TGTGCCAGCAGTTTGGTCCTAGCGGGGGCCAAAAACATTCAGTACTTC. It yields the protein CASSLVLAGAKNIQYF.

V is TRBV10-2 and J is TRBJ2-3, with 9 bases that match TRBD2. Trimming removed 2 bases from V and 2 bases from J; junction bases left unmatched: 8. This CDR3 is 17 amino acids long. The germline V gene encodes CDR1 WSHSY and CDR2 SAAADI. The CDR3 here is CASSEDPIAGDTDTQYF. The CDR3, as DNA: TGCGCCAGCAGTGAGGACCCTATAGCGGGAGACACAGATACGCAGTATTTT.

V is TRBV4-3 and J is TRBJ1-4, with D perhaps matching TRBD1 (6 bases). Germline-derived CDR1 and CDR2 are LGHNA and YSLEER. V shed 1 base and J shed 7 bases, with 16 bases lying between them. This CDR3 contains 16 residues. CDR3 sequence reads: CASSQGLQGLGEKLFF. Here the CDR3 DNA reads TGCGCCAGCAGCCAAGGCCTACAGGGTCTGGGTGAAAAACTGTTTTTT.

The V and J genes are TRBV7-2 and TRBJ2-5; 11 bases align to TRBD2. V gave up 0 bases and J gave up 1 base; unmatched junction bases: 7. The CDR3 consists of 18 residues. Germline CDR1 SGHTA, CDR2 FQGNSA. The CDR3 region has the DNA TGTGCCAGCAGCTTAGCTAACTTCCTAGCGGGGGGCCAAGAGACCCAGTACTTC. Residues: CASSLANFLAGGQETQYF.

The CDR3 loop is CASSLVSAYNEQFF. CDR3 sequence (DNA): TGTGCCAGCAGCTTAGTGTCAGCTTACAATGAGCAGTTCTTC. The chain carries TRBV7-8 and TRBJ2-1; D remains unclear. Trimming took off 1 base at V and 4 bases at J, with 8 bases between the two ends. Per germline, CDR1 SGHVS and CDR2 FQNEAQ. The CDR3 totals 14 residues.

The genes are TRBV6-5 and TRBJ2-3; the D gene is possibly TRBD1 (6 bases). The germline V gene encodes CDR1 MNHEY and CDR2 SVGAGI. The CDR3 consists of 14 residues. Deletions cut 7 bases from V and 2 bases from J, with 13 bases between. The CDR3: CASTRGYYTDTQYF. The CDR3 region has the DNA TGTGCCAGCACCAGGGGATATTACACAGATACGCAGTATTTT.

The CDR3 loop is CASFPGTAGNTIYF. The CDR3 DNA is TGTGCCAGTTTTCCCGGGACAGCTGGAAACACCATATATTTT. The chain uses TRBV19 and TRBJ1-3, with 7 bases that match TRBD1. Germline assignment: CDR1 LNHDA and CDR2 SQIVND (reference sequence). V trimming: 8 bases; J trimming: 2 bases; junction bases outside the gene matches: 6. The CDR3 extends over 14 amino acids. Filled out from reference TRBV19 and TRBJ1-3, the complete variable domain reads DGGITQSPKYLFRKEGQNVTLSCEQNLNHDAMYWYRQDPGQGLRLIYYSQIVNDFQKGDIAEGYSVSREKKESFPLTVTSAQKNPTAFYLCASFPGTAGNTIYFGEGSWLTVV.

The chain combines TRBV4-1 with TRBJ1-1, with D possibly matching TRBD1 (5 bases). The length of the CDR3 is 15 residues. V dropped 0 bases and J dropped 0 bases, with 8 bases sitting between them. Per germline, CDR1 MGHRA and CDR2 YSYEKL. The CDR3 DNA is TGCGCCAGCAGCCAAGATAGGGGCATGAACACTGAAGCTTTCTTT. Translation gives CASSQDRGMNTEAFF.

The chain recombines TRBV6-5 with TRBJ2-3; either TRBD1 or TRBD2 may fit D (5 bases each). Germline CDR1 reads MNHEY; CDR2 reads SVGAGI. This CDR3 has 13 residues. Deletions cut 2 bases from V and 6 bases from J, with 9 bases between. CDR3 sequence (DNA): TGTGCCAGCAGTTACGGGACCGTCGATACGCAGTATTTT. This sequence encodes CASSYGTVDTQYF.

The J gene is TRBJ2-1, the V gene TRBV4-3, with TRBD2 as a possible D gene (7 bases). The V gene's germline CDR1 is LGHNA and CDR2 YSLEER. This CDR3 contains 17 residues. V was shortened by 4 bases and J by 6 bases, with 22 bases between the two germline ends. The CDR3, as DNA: TGCGCCAGCAGCCGTACCTGGGGGGGCTACTTTATCAATGAGCAGTTCTTC. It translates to CASSRTWGGYFINEQFF.